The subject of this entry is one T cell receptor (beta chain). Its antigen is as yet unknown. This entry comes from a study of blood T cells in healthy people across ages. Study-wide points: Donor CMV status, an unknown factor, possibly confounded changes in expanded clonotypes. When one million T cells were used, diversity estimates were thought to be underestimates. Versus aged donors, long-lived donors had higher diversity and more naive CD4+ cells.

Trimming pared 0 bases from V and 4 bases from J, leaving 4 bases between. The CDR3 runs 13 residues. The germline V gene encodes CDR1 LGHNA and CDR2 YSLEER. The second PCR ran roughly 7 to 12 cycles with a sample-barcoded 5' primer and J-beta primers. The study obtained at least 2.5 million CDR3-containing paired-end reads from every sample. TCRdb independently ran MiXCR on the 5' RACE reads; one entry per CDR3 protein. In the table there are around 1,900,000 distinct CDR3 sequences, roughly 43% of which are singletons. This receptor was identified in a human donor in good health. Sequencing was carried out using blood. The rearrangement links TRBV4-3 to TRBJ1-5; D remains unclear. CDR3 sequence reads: CASSQDHNQPQHF. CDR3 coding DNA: TGCGCCAGCAGCCAAGACCATAATCAGCCCCAGCATTTT.